Detailed here is one TCR beta chain. Only in-frame clones appear in the TCRdb table, and some are missing; sequencing was by immunoSEQ multiplex PCR. The sample table includes some 190,000 clones. This record belongs to a study of control samples from healthy donors and cancer patients. This CDR3 region has 12 residues. Trimming left V 2 bases short and J 4 bases short, with 4 bases between. CDR1 is SGHDT and CDR2 is YYEEEE in the germline V gene. This receptor was taken from a woman aged 30 to 39 in good health. The specimen was blood. The chain carries TRBV5-6 and TRBJ1-5; D remains ambiguous. CDR3 region: CASSFFNQPQHF. CDR3 coding DNA: TGTGCCAGCAGCTTTTTTAATCAGCCCCAGCATTTT.